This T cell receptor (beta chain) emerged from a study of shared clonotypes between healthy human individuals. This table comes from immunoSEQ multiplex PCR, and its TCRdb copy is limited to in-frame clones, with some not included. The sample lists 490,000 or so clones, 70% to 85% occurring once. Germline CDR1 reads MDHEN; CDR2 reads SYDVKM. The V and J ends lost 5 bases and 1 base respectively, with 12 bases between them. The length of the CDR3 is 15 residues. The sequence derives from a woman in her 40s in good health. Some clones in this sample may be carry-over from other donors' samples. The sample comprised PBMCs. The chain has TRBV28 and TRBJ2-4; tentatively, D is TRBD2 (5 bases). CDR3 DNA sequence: TGTGCCAGCAGTCTCCGGGATTCGGCCAAAAACATTCAGTACTTC. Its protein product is CASSLRDSAKNIQYF.